Here is one TCR beta chain with its context. Its antigen is unidentified. These data originate in a study of shared clonotypes between healthy human individuals. V lost 3 bases and J 5 bases, leaving 8 bases between the germline ends. CDR3 length: 13 amino acids. Germline loops: CDR1 SGHAT, CDR2 FQNNGV. Study-level findings and limits: The low donor count limited represented genetic and exposure-history diversity.

TCRdb's copy holds only in-frame clones and misses some; the assay was immunoSEQ multiplex PCR. The repertoire includes over a million clones, over 95% of them detected once, and over 1% sits in the top ten. The sequence derives from a man aged 25 to 40 in good health. Sequencing used naive CD4+ T cells sorted from blood. Sample subset: CD45RA+ positively selected. The V and J genes are TRBV11-2 and TRBJ1-5; D possibly corresponds to TRBD1 (5 bases). Written as DNA, the CDR3 is TGTGCCAGCAGCTTCGACAGATATCAGCCCCAGCATTTT. It is translated as CASSFDRYQPQHF.